The rows below give T cell receptor beta chains drawn from one sample of a study of shared clonotypes between healthy human individuals. Sequencing used immunoSEQ multiplex PCR; TCRdb keeps in-frame clones, though not all of them. The repertoire holds about 1 million clones, with around 76% as singletons. The specimen sequenced was memory CD4+ T cells sorted from blood. The receptor source for this set is a man aged 18 to 30 in good health. Each CDR3 is given with its conserved first and last residue. Fields, in order: J gene, D gene, V gene, clone size, CDR3 protein, CDR3 DNA. A D gene is named only where the DNA matches it firmly. Rows give clone size only sometimes, using once, few, many, or a class for an expanded clone.

j_gene: TRBJ1-1
d_gene: -
v_gene: TRBV7-8
abundance: -
CDR3aa: CASSVGAGKAFF
CDR3nt: TGTGCCAGCAGCGTCGGAGCCGGCAAAGCTTTCTTT

j_gene: TRBJ2-5
d_gene: -
v_gene: TRBV5-1
abundance: -
CDR3aa: CASSLGPGVAETQYF
CDR3nt: TGCGCCAGCAGCTTGGGACCAGGGGTGGCAGAGACCCAGTACTTC

j_gene: TRBJ2-7
d_gene: -
v_gene: TRBV7-8
abundance: -
CDR3aa: CASSTRVGGEQYF
CDR3nt: TGTGCCAGCAGCACTAGAGTAGGGGGCGAGCAGTACTTC

j_gene: TRBJ2-7
d_gene: TRBD1
v_gene: TRBV6-5
abundance: -
CDR3aa: CASSYSDRGPYEQYF
CDR3nt: TGTGCCAGCAGTTATTCGGACAGGGGGCCCTACGAGCAGTACTTC

j_gene: TRBJ2-3
d_gene: -
v_gene: TRBV6-5
abundance: few
CDR3aa: CASSAQGRGTDTQYF
CDR3nt: TGTGCCAGCAGTGCCCAGGGACGGGGCACAGATACGCAGTATTTT

j_gene: TRBJ1-6
d_gene: TRBD1
v_gene: TRBV6-5
abundance: -
CDR3aa: CASTGQGGSPLHF
CDR3nt: TGTGCCAGCACCGGACAGGGAGGCTCACCCCTCCACTTT

j_gene: TRBJ1-2
d_gene: -
v_gene: TRBV10-3
abundance: few
CDR3aa: CAIEGGYGYTF
CDR3nt: TGTGCCATCGAGGGGGGCTATGGCTACACCTTC

j_gene: TRBJ2-3
d_gene: TRBD2
v_gene: TRBV7-2
abundance: -
CDR3aa: CASSLGLAGGPDTQYF
CDR3nt: TGTGCCAGCAGCTTAGGACTAGCGGGGGGGCCTGATACGCAGTATTTT

j_gene: TRBJ2-7
d_gene: -
v_gene: TRBV23-1
abundance: -
CDR3aa: CASSQSNPEGYEQYF
CDR3nt: TGCGCCAGCAGTCAATCCAACCCGGAAGGCTACGAGCAGTACTTC

j_gene: TRBJ2-6
d_gene: -
v_gene: TRBV27
abundance: many
CDR3aa: CASSRVVNSGANVLTF
CDR3nt: TGTGCCAGCAGCAGAGTCGTTAACTCTGGGGCCAACGTCCTGACTTTC

j_gene: TRBJ2-5
d_gene: -
v_gene: TRBV19
abundance: few
CDR3aa: CASRTSHGRETQYF
CDR3nt: TGTGCCAGTAGAACGTCACACGGTCGAGAGACCCAGTACTTC

j_gene: TRBJ1-1
d_gene: -
v_gene: TRBV9
abundance: few
CDR3aa: CASSVGLVTEAFF
CDR3nt: TGTGCCAGCAGCGTAGGTTTGGTCACTGAAGCTTTCTTT

j_gene: TRBJ2-2
d_gene: -
v_gene: TRBV6-1
abundance: -
CDR3aa: CASSEASKVTGELFF
CDR3nt: TGTGCCAGCAGTGAAGCTAGTAAGGTCACCGGGGAGCTGTTTTTT

j_gene: TRBJ2-1
d_gene: TRBD2
v_gene: TRBV7-9
abundance: -
CDR3aa: CASSQITGTSSFF
CDR3nt: TGTGCCAGCAGCCAGATTACAGGGACTAGCTCCTTCTTC

j_gene: TRBJ1-5
d_gene: TRBD1
v_gene: TRBV10-3
abundance: many
CDR3aa: CAIRGSQGSQPQHF
CDR3nt: TGTGCCATCAGGGGGTCACAGGGGAGTCAGCCCCAGCATTTT

j_gene: TRBJ1-1
d_gene: -
v_gene: TRBV5-4
abundance: many
CDR3aa: CASSPMLAGLNTEAFF
CDR3nt: TGTGCCAGCAGCCCTATGTTGGCAGGGCTGAACACTGAAGCTTTCTTT

j_gene: TRBJ2-1
d_gene: TRBD1
v_gene: TRBV11-1
abundance: -
CDR3aa: CASSLLDRGTFFF
CDR3nt: TGTGCCAGCAGCTTACTAGACAGGGGGACTTTCTTCTTC

j_gene: TRBJ1-1
d_gene: TRBD1
v_gene: TRBV5-1
abundance: few
CDR3aa: CASSGTGGTEAFF
CDR3nt: TGCGCCAGCAGCGGAACAGGGGGGACTGAAGCTTTCTTT

j_gene: TRBJ2-7
d_gene: TRBD1
v_gene: TRBV10-3
abundance: few
CDR3aa: CAIRGGQGREQYF
CDR3nt: TGTGCCATCCGCGGGGGACAGGGGCGCGAGCAGTACTTC

j_gene: TRBJ2-1
d_gene: -
v_gene: TRBV7-9
abundance: -
CDR3aa: CASSLTHPTLDEQFF
CDR3nt: TGTGCCAGCAGCTTAACTCACCCCACCCTCGATGAGCAGTTCTTC

j_gene: TRBJ1-4
d_gene: TRBD1
v_gene: TRBV30
abundance: few
CDR3aa: CASGGRTNEKLFF
CDR3nt: TGTGCCTCAGGGGGAAGGACTAATGAAAAACTGTTTTTT

j_gene: TRBJ2-7
d_gene: TRBD2
v_gene: TRBV4-3
abundance: -
CDR3aa: CASSQEHWTSAYYEQYF
CDR3nt: TGCGCCAGCAGCCAAGAGCACTGGACTAGCGCTTACTACGAGCAGTACTTC

j_gene: TRBJ1-3
d_gene: -
v_gene: TRBV6-5
abundance: few
CDR3aa: CASKSSGNTIYF
CDR3nt: TGTGCCAGCAAAAGCTCTGGAAACACCATATATTTT

j_gene: TRBJ2-1
d_gene: TRBD2
v_gene: TRBV12-5
abundance: -
CDR3aa: CASDSSGNYNEQFF
CDR3nt: TGTGCTAGTGACTCTAGCGGGAACTACAATGAGCAGTTCTTC

j_gene: TRBJ2-5
d_gene: -
v_gene: TRBV2
abundance: -
CDR3aa: CASSDIRGEETQYF
CDR3nt: TGTGCCAGCAGTGACATTAGGGGGGAAGAGACCCAGTACTTC

j_gene: TRBJ2-5
d_gene: -
v_gene: TRBV2
abundance: few
CDR3aa: CASSLGGIQETQYF
CDR3nt: TGTGCCAGCAGTCTGGGCGGGATCCAAGAGACCCAGTACTTC

j_gene: TRBJ1-6
d_gene: -
v_gene: TRBV28
abundance: few
CDR3aa: CASTAPAAGNSPLHF
CDR3nt: TGTGCCAGTACGGCCCCAGCCGCGGGTAATTCACCCCTCCACTTT

j_gene: TRBJ2-7
d_gene: -
v_gene: TRBV6-1
abundance: -
CDR3aa: CASSGWGQDPYEQYF
CDR3nt: TGTGCCAGCAGTGGTTGGGGGCAGGATCCCTACGAGCAGTACTTC

j_gene: TRBJ2-1
d_gene: -
v_gene: TRBV20-1
abundance: once
CDR3aa: CSAFLYNEQFF
CDR3nt: TGCAGTGCTTTTTTATACAATGAGCAGTTCTTC

j_gene: TRBJ2-2
d_gene: TRBD2
v_gene: TRBV6-5
abundance: -
CDR3aa: CASRTSGADTGELFF
CDR3nt: TGTGCCAGCAGAACTAGCGGAGCGGACACCGGGGAGCTGTTTTTT

j_gene: TRBJ1-5
d_gene: TRBD1
v_gene: TRBV30
abundance: -
CDR3aa: CAWRGQGDQPQHF
CDR3nt: TGTGCCTGGAGGGGACAGGGAGATCAGCCCCAGCATTTT

j_gene: TRBJ2-3
d_gene: TRBD2
v_gene: TRBV5-4
abundance: -
CDR3aa: CASSRPGSSGFSTDTQYF
CDR3nt: TGTGCCAGCAGCCGCCCAGGGTCTAGCGGTTTTAGCACAGATACGCAGTATTTT

j_gene: TRBJ1-5
d_gene: -
v_gene: TRBV2
abundance: -
CDR3aa: CASSDGPMFNSNQPQHF
CDR3nt: TGTGCCAGCAGTGACGGCCCGATGTTTAATAGCAATCAGCCCCAGCATTTT

j_gene: TRBJ2-7
d_gene: TRBD1
v_gene: TRBV2
abundance: once
CDR3aa: CASTQGTGPPYEQYF
CDR3nt: TGTGCCAGCACTCAAGGGACAGGGCCCCCCTACGAGCAGTACTTC

j_gene: TRBJ2-1
d_gene: -
v_gene: TRBV29-1
abundance: -
CDR3aa: CSVEGFGNEQFF
CDR3nt: TGCAGCGTGGAGGGATTTGGCAATGAGCAGTTCTTC

j_gene: TRBJ1-4
d_gene: -
v_gene: TRBV4-3
abundance: -
CDR3aa: CASSSYGQNEKLFF
CDR3nt: TGCGCCAGCAGCTCCTACGGACAAAATGAAAAACTGTTTTTT